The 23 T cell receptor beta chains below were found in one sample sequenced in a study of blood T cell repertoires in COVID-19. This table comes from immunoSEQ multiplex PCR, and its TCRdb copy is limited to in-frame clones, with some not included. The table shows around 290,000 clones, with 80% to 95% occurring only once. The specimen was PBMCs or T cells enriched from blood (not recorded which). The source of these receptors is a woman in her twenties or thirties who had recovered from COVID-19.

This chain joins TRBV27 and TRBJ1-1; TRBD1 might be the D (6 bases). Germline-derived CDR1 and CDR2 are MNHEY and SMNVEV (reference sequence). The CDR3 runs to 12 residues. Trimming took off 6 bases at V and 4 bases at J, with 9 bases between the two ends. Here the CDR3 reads CASSQGGTEAFF. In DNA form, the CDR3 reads TGTGCCAGCAGCCAAGGGGGCACTGAAGCTTTCTTT.

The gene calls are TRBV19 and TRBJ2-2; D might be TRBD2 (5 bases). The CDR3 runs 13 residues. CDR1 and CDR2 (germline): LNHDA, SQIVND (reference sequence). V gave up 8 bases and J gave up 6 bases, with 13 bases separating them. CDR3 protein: CASGEDYAGELFF. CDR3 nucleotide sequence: TGTGCCAGTGGGGAAGACTACGCCGGGGAGCTGTTTTTT.

CDR3 residues: CASSYGATNEQFF. The CDR3 DNA reads TGTGCCAGTAGTTATGGGGCAACCAATGAGCAGTTCTTC. The gene calls are TRBV19 and TRBJ2-1, with D possibly being TRBD1 (5 bases). The V end was cut by 5 bases, the J end by 6 bases, with 11 bases between. CDR1 is LNHDA and CDR2 is SQIVND in the germline V gene (reference sequence). This CDR3 has 13 amino acids.

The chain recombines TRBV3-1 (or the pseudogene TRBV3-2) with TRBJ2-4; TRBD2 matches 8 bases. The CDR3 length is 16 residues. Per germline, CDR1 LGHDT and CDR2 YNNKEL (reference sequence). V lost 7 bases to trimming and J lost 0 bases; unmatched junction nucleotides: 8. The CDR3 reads CASTPNGGVAKNIQYF. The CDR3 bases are TGTGCCAGCACTCCTAACGGGGGGGTAGCCAAAAACATTCAGTACTTC.

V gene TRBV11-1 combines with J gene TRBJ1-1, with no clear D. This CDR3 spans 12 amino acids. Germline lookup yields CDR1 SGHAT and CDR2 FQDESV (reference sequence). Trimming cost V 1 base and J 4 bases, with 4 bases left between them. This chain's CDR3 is CASSLGPTEAFF. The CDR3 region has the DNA TGTGCCAGCAGCTTAGGGCCCACTGAAGCTTTCTTT.

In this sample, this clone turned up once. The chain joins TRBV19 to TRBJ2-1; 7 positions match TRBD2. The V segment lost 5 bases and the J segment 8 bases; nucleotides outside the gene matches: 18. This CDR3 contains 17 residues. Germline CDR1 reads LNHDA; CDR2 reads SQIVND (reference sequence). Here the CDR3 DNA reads TGTGCCAGTAGTGCTCCTAGCGGACGGCCGAAGGTCCATGAGCAGTTCTTC. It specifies CASSAPSGRPKVHEQFF. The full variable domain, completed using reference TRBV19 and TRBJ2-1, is DGGITQSPKYLFRKEGQNVTLSCEQNLNHDAMYWYRQDPGQGLRLIYYSQIVNDFQKGDIAEGYSVSREKKESFPLTVTSAQKNPTAFYLCASSAPSGRPKVHEQFFGPGTRLTVL.

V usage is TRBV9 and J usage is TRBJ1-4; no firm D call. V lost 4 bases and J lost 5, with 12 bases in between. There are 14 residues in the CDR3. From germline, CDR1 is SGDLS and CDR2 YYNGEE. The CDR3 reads CASSSLESNEKLFF. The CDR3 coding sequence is TGTGCCAGCAGCTCCCTCGAGTCGAATGAAAAACTGTTTTTT.

DNA of the CDR3: TGCGCCAGCAGCTTGACACTACAAAACACTGAAGCTTTCTTT. Translating gives CASSLTLQNTEAFF. The genes are TRBV5-1 and TRBJ1-1; unclear D gene. This CDR3 comprises 14 residues. Germline V gene data show CDR1 as SGHRS and CDR2 as YFSETQ. Trimming stripped 1 base from V and 2 bases from J, with 9 bases between.

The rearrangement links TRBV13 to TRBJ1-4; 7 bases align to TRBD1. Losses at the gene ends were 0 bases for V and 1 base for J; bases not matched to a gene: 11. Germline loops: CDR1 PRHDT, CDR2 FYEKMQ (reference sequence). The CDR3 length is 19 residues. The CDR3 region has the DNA TGTGCCAGCAGCTTAGGCCAGGTAGGGGGCGGAGGAACTAATGAAAAACTGTTTTTT. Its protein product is CASSLGQVGGGGTNEKLFF.

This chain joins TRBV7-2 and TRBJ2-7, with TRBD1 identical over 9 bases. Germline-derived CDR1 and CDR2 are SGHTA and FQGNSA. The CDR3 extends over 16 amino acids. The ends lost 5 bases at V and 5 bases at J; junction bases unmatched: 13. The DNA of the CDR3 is TGTGCCAGCAGCACGACAGGGGGTAGCGGTATCGACGAGCAGTACTTC. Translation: CASSTTGGSGIDEQYF.

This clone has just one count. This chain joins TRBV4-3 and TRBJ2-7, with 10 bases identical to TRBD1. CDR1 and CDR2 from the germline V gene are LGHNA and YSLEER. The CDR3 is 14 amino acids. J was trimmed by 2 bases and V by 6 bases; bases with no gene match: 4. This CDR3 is CASRQDRGTYEQYF. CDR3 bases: TGCGCCAGCAGGCAGGACAGGGGGACCTACGAGCAGTACTTC.

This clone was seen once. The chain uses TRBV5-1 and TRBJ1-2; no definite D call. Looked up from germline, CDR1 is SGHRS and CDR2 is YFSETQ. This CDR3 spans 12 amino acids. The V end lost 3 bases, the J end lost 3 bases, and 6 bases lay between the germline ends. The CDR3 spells CASSSTDYGYTF. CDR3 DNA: TGCGCCAGCAGCTCCACAGACTATGGCTACACCTTC. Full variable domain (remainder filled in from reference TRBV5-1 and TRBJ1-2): KAGVTQTPRYLIKTRGQQVTLSCSPISGHRSVSWYQQTPGQGLQFLFEYFSETQRNKGNFPGRFSGRQFSNSRSEMNVSTLELGDSALYLCASSSTDYGYTFGSGTRLTVV.

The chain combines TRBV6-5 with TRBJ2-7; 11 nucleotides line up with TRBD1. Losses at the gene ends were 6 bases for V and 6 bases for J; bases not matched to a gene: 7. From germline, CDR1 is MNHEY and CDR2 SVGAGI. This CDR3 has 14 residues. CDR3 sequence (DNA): TGTGCCAGCAGCCGGACAGGGGGCTTCGGCGAGCAGTACTTC. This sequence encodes CASSRTGGFGEQYF.

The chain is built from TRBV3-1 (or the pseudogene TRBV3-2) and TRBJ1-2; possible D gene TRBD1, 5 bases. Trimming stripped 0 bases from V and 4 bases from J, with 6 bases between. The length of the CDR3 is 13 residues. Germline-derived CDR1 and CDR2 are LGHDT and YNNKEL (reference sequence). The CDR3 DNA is TGTGCCAGCAGCCAAGAGACAGCCTATGGCTACACCTTC. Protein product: CASSQETAYGYTF.

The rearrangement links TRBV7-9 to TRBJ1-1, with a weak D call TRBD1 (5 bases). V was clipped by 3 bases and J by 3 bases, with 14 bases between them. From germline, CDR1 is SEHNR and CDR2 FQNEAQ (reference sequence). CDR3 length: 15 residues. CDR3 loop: CASSLLRRGYTEAFF. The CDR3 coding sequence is TGTGCCAGCAGCTTGCTAAGACGGGGGTACACTGAAGCTTTCTTT.

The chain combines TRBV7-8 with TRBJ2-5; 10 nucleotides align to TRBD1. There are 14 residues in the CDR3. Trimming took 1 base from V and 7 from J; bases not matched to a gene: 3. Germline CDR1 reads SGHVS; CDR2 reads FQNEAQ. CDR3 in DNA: TGTGCCAGCAGCTTAGTCGGGACAGGGGCGACCCAGTACTTC. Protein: CASSLVGTGATQYF.

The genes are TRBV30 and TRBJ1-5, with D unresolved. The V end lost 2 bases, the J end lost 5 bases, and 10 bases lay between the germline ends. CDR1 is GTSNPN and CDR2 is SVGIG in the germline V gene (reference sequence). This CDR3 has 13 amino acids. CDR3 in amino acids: CAWSSGNDQPQHF. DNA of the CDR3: TGTGCCTGGAGTTCGGGTAACGATCAGCCCCAGCATTTT.

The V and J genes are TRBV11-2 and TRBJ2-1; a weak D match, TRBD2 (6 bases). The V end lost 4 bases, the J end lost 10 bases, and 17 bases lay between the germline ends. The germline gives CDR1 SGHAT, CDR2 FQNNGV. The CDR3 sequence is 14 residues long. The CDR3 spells CASSSWGVVIEQFF. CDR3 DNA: TGTGCCAGCAGCTCCTGGGGGGTAGTGATCGAGCAGTTCTTC. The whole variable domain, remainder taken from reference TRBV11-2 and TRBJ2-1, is EAGVAQSPRYKIIEKRQSVAFWCNPISGHATLYWYQQILGQGPKLLIQFQNNGVVDDSQLPKDRFSAERLKGVDSTLKIQPAKLEDSAVYLCASSSWGVVIEQFFGPGTRLTVL.

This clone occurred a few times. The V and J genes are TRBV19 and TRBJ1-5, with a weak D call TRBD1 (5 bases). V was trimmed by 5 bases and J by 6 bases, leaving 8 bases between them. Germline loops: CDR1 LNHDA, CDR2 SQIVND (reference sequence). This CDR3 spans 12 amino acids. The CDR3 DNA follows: TGTGCCAGTAGTGGGGCCGTTCAGCCCCAGCATTTT. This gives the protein CASSGAVQPQHF. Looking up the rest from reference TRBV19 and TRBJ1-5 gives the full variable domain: DGGITQSPKYLFRKEGQNVTLSCEQNLNHDAMYWYRQDPGQGLRLIYYSQIVNDFQKGDIAEGYSVSREKKESFPLTVTSAQKNPTAFYLCASSGAVQPQHFGDGTRLSIL.

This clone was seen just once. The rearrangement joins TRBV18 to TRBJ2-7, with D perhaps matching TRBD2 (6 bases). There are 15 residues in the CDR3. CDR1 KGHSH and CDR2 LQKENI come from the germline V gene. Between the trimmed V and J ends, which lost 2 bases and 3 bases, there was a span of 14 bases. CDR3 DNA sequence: TGTGCCAGCTCACCAACCCCATTAGCGGACTACGAGCAGTACTTC. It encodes CASSPTPLADYEQYF.

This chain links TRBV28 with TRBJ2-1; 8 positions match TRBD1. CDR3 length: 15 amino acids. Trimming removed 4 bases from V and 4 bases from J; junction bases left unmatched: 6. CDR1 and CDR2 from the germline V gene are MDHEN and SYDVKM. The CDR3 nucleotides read TGTGCCAGCAGTTCCGGACAGGGTGGGTACAATGAGCAGTTCTTC. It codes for CASSSGQGGYNEQFF.

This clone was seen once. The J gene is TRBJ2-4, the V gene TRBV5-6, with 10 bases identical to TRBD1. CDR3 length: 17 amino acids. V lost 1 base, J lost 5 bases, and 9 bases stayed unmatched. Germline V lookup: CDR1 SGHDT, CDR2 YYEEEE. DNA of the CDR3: TGTGCCAGCAGCTTGTTCGGGACAGGGGTGATGGAAAACATTCAGTACTTC. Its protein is CASSLFGTGVMENIQYF.

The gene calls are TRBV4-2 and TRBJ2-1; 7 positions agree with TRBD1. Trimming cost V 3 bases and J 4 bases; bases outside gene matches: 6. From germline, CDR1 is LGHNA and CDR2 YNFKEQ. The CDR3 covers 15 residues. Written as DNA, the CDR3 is TGTGCCAGCAGCCACGGACAGGACGTTTACAATGAGCAGTTCTTC. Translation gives CASSHGQDVYNEQFF.